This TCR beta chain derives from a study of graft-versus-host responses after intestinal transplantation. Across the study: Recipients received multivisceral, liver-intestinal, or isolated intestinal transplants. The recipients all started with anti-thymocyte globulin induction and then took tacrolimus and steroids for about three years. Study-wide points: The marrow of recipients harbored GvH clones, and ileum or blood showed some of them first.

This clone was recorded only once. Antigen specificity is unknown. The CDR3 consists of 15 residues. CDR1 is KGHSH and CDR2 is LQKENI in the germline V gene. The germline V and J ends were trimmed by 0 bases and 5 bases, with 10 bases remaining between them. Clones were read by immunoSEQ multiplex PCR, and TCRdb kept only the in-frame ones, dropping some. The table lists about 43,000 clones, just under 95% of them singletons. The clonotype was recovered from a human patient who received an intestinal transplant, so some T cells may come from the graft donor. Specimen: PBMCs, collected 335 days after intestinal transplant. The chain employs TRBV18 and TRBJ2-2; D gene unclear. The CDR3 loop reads CASSPPAGGTGELFF. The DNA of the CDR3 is TGTGCCAGCTCACCACCTGCAGGTGGGACCGGGGAGCTGTTTTTT.